The clone carrying this T cell receptor (beta chain) was found many times. The sample comes from a study of tumor-infiltrating lymphocytes in oesophageal squamous cell carcinoma. Germline CDR1 and CDR2: SGHKS and YYEKEE (reference sequence). The CDR3 consists of 15 residues. Trimming at V came to 4 bases and at J to 6 bases, leaving 10 bases not matched to a gene. Each CDR3 protein gets one entry after TCRdb re-called the PCR reads with MiXCR. Among 15,000 to 17,000 distinct CDR3 sequences listed, about 50% were seen once. The chain joins TRBV5-5 to TRBJ2-3, with 8 bases fitting TRBD2. The receptor's source is a female donor with esophageal squamous cell carcinoma. The sequenced material came from esophageal tumor tissue. Here the CDR3 DNA reads TGTGCCAGCAGCACCGAGAGCGGGAGTGCCGATACGCAGTATTTT. Translating it yields CASSTESGSADTQYF.